What follows are 8 T cell receptor beta chains derived from one specimen sequenced in a study of cytomegalovirus exposure and HLA in healthy donors. The PCR was carried out with 60 Vbeta primers and 13 Jbeta primers. Produced via immunoSEQ multiplex PCR; TCRdb's table is partial and in-frame only. This sample yields some 150,000 clones, of which around 65% are seen a single time; 2.5% to 3.5% belongs to the top ten. The sample taken for sequencing was PBMCs. The receptors were gathered from a woman aged 30 to 39 in good health and CMV-seropositive.

The rearrangement uses TRBV5-4 and TRBJ1-1; D is unclear. Germline lookup yields CDR1 SGHNT and CDR2 YYREEE (reference sequence). The length of the CDR3 is 12 residues. V lost 1 base and J 3 bases, leaving 4 bases between the germline ends. DNA of the CDR3: TGTGCCAGCAGCTTGATAGACACTGAAGCTTTCTTT. Protein product: CASSLIDTEAFF.

This clone was detected only a few times. This chain uses TRBV6-1 with TRBJ2-7; 10 nucleotides line up with TRBD1. This CDR3 spans 15 amino acids. The J segment lost 3 bases and the V segment lost 4 bases, leaving 6 bases of the junction unmatched. Germline lookup yields CDR1 MNHNS and CDR2 SASEGT. The CDR3 spells CASSVSTGGNYEQYF. CDR3 nucleotide sequence: TGTGCCAGCAGTGTGTCGACAGGGGGCAACTACGAGCAGTACTTC.

This clone was seen more than once but under ten times. The genes are TRBV19 and TRBJ1-2, with a tentative D call TRBD1 (6 bases). The CDR3 has 14 residues. Germline V gene data show CDR1 as LNHDA and CDR2 as SQIVND (reference sequence). Trimming shortened V by 4 bases and J by 2 bases, and 11 bases separated the two germline ends. CDR3: CASSTQGTNYGYTF. The CDR3 DNA sequence: TGTGCCAGTAGTACCCAGGGGACGAACTATGGCTACACCTTC.

This clone has a single count. The chain recombines TRBV28 with TRBJ1-1; TRBD1 matches at 10 bases. V lost 6 bases, J lost 9 bases, and 4 bases stayed unmatched. This CDR3 spans 12 amino acids. CDR1 is MDHEN, CDR2 SYDVKM, per germline. CDR3 protein: CASRGQGRQAFF. DNA for the CDR3: TGTGCCAGCAGGGGACAGGGGCGGCAAGCTTTCTTT.

In nucleotides, the CDR3 is TGTGCCACCAGCAGAGATCAAGGGGGCTATGGCTACACCTTC. This codes for CATSRDQGGYGYTF. V is TRBV15 and J is TRBJ1-2; TRBD1 might be the D (6 bases). V dropped 0 bases and J dropped 4 bases, with 9 bases sitting between them. This CDR3 has 14 amino acids. Germline V CDR1 and CDR2: LNHNV, YYDKDF (reference sequence).

The J gene is TRBJ2-3, the V gene TRBV7-9; TRBD2 matches at 7 bases. The V and J ends lost 0 bases and 4 bases, in that order; junction bases with no gene match: 10. CDR3 size: 17 residues. Germline-derived CDR1 and CDR2 are SEHNR and FQNEAQ (reference sequence). This CDR3 is CASSLARRGVGADTQYF. The CDR3 DNA sequence: TGTGCCAGCAGCTTAGCGCGACGGGGGGTGGGAGCAGATACGCAGTATTTT.

This clone was seen only a few times. J is TRBJ2-7 and V is TRBV7-9, with 8 bases lining up with TRBD1. Looked up from germline, CDR1 is SEHNR and CDR2 is FQNEAQ (reference sequence). The CDR3 totals 14 residues. Trimming removed 5 bases from V and 5 bases from J; junction bases left unmatched: 8. The CDR3 sequence: CASSPQGAAHEQYF. DNA of the CDR3: TGTGCCAGCAGCCCTCAGGGGGCGGCCCACGAGCAGTACTTC.

The chain joins TRBV5-6 to TRBJ1-3; 9 bases are shared with TRBD1. Germline CDR1 SGHDT, CDR2 YYEEEE. V trimming: 2 bases; J trimming: 4 bases; junction bases outside the gene matches: 10. The CDR3 length is 17 residues. CDR3 amino acids: CASSLSGTGMSGNTIYF. CDR3 nucleotides: TGTGCCAGCAGCTTATCCGGGACAGGGATGTCCGGAAACACCATATATTTT.